This TCR beta chain was recovered during a study of CD8 T cells in Susac syndrome. It was treatment-naive patients with stable or active relapsing-remitting disease who made up the multiple sclerosis controls. A quantity of roughly 0.5 to 1 ug RNA underwent reverse transcription using random hexamers. The TCR beta CDR3 was amplified by immunoSEQ multiplex PCR across 54 Vbeta, 13 Jbeta. TCRdb re-analysed the immunoSEQ multiplex PCR reads in MiXCR, keeping a single row per CDR3 protein. This table has some 120,000 distinct CDR3 sequences, more than 80% appearing once. The CDR3 contains 14 residues. The ends lost 3 bases at V and 2 bases at J; junction bases unmatched: 6. Germline-derived CDR1 and CDR2 are GTSNPN and SVGIG (reference sequence).

This clonotype originated in a human donor with multiple sclerosis. Sequences were obtained from CD8+ T cells from PBMCs. The J gene is TRBJ2-5, the V gene TRBV30, with 7 bases that match TRBD1. Written as DNA, the CDR3 is TGTGCCTGGAGCCCCCGGGACAGACAAGAGACCCAGTACTTC. Translated: CAWSPRDRQETQYF.